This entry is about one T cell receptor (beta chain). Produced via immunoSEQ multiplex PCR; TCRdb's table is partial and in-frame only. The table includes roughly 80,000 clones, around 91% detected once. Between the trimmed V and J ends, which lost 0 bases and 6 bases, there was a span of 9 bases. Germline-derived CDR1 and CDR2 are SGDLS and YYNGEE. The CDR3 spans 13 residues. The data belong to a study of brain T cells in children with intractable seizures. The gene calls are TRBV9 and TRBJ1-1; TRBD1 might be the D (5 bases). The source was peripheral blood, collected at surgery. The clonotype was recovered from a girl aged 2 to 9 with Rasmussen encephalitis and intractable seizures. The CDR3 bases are TGTGCCAGCAGCGTAGTGGGGCAGGCTGAAGCTTTCTTT. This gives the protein CASSVVGQAEAFF.